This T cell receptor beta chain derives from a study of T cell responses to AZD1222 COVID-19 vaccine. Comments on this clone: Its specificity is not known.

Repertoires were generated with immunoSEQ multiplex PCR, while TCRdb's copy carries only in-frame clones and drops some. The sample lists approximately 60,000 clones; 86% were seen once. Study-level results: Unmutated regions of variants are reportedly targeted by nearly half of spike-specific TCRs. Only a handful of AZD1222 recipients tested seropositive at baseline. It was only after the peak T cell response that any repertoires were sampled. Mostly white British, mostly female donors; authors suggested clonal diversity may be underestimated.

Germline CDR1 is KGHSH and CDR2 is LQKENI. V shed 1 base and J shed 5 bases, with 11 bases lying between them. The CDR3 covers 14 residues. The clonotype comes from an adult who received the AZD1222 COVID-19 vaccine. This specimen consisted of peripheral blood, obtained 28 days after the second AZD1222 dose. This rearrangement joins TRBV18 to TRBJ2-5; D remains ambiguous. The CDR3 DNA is TGTGCCAGCTCACCACTGGGTCGAACGGAGACCCAGTACTTC. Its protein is CASSPLGRTETQYF.